This T cell receptor beta chain is drawn from a study of PD-L1 blockade in urothelial cancer (dated by TCRdb to about 2017). Turning to the overall study: Therapy was started around 2014 for all patients, and atezolizumab 1,200 mg was administered intravenously every 3 weeks. About nine tenths of the roughly 29 patients were males with bladder-origin urothelial cancer, and about 65% of the 29 reported a prior smoking history. An ECOG performance status of 0 or 1 was recorded for the patients, and 0 to 3 prior chemotherapy regimens had been received by the patients. Blood samples were analyzed at two time points: 3 weeks after treatment start (second dose) and 6 weeks after treatment start. Blood samples yielded a median of roughly 140,000 T cells and around 80,000 unique TCRs, with median clonality roughly 0.084. The study, an exploratory multi-omic analysis, examined somatic, immune and clinical correlates of response to PD-L1 blockade with atezolizumab in urothelial cancer. Pretreatment tumor samples and matched peripheral blood, collected serially before and after atezolizumab treatment, underwent TCR sequencing. Durable clinical benefit was defined as progression-free survival longer than 6 months, and TCR features were also tested against progression-free and overall survival. In the same patients, pretreatment tumors underwent whole exome sequencing and RNA sequencing in addition to TCR sequencing. Nine or ten patients reached durable clinical benefit, while 20 patients did not. Approximately 30 patients had pretreatment blood TCR-seq, about 25 had at least one posttreatment blood collection, and about 25 had tumor TCR-seq. Overall study outcomes, separate from this receptor: Improved progression-free and overall survival was associated with having pretreatment peripheral blood TCR clonality below the median. Patients with durable benefit showed greater expansion of tumor-associated TCR clones in peripheral blood 3 weeks after starting treatment (n ≈ 21, p = 0.022). Because the sample size was small (n of about 29) and many of the analyses were exploratory, the results are meant to be hypothesis-generating.

In the case of this clone: What this receptor recognizes is not known. No much larger clone exists at a distance of one base, and base qualities are not known.

A total of roughly 31 patients with locally advanced or metastatic urothelial carcinoma, treated at Memorial Sloan Kettering on a trial protocol, made up the cohort. Peripheral blood mononuclear cells were collected pretreatment and during treatment, at between 1 and 8 total time points per patient. The Qiagen DNeasy Blood extraction kit was used to purify genomic DNA from total PBMCs and tumor samples. PBMCs were collected pretreatment and during treatment and were isolated and stored as previously described. Trimming takes 0 bases off V and 7 bases off J; junction bases not matched to a gene: 6. The CDR3 measures 15 amino acids from cysteine to phenylalanine. Only CDR3 DNA is held: 45 bases, read in frame from base 1. The germline V gene sets CDR1 to SGDLS and CDR2 to YYNGEE. To estimate absolute template abundance from read counts, synthetic TCR analog templates were spiked into each PCR. TCRbeta CDR3 regions were amplified from genomic DNA with bias-controlled V and J gene primers using the immunoSEQ assay. Sequencing of rearranged TCRbeta segments was performed at approximately 20X coverage. The source study handled its data this way. Clustering was used to correct sequencing errors, and CDR3s were annotated against IMGT to assign V, D and J genes. Downstream analyses used only productive TCRbeta rearrangements, leaving out any out-of-frame or stop-codon sequences. To compute clonality, Shannon entropy was normalized by the log of the number of unique productive sequences and then subtracted from one. Clones differing between time points or between blood and tumor were identified by Fisher's exact test with Benjamini-Hochberg correction at adjusted p below 0.01. TCRdb holds this immuneACCESS table with in-frame rearrangements only. Some clones are missing; in checked studies, unresolved V genes explain under half, and the rest has no known cause. V, J and clone size derive from that table, while D and trimming were established from the DNA sequence. The sample has some 77,000 clones on record, approximately 86% of them singletons. Around 5.3% of the sample lies in the top ten.

The clonotype originates from a woman in her seventies with urothelial cancer. The chain employs TRBV9 and TRBJ2-2, with 7 middle bases fitting TRBD2. The sample consisted of PBMCs, taken around atezolizumab (anti-PD-L1) treatment. At the DNA level, the sequence is TGTGCCAGCAGCGTAGTGGGAGGGCCGGGCGGGGAGCTGTTTTTT. Translated, it gives CASSVVGGPGGELFF.